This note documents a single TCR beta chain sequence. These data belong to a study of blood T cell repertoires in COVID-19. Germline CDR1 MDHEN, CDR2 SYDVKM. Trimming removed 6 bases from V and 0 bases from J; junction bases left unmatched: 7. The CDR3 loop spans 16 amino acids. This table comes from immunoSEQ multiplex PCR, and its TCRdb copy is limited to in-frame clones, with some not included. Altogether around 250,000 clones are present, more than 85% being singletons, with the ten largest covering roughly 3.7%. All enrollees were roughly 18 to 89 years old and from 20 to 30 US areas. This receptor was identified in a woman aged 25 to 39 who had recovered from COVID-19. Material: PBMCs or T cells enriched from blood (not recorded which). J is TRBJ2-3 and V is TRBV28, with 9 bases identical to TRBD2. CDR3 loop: CASSQIGLASTDTQYF. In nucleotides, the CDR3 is TGTGCCAGCAGCCAAATTGGACTAGCGAGCACAGATACGCAGTATTTT.